This T cell receptor beta chain was profiled in a study of read filtering for tumor transcriptome and immune sequencing. Overall study results and limits: Even smaller IR-seq throughput identified most shared clonotypes.

Molecular barcoded adaptors covering alpha/delta and beta/gamma chains were used on 400 ng RNA. TCRdb ran MiXCR on the reads and lists one entry per CDR3 protein. Of around 140,000 distinct CDR3 sequences detected, around 14% appear once; the ten largest clones hold approximately 8%. The V gene lost 6 bases and the J gene lost 6 bases, with 15 bases spanning the gap. In germline, CDR1 is SGHTA, CDR2 FQGNSA. This CDR3 is built from 14 residues. This clonotype was counted ten times or more. The antigen is unknown. Sequences were obtained from a population of CD138-negative cells sorted from bone marrow. This receptor was taken from a donor at least 40 years old with multiple myeloma. The chain recombines TRBV7-2 with TRBJ2-4, with D possibly matching TRBD1 (5 bases). The CDR3 DNA follows: TGTGCCAGCAGGTGGGGCCTTACCGGAAACATTCAGTACTTC. It yields the protein CASRWGLTGNIQYF. The full variable domain, in which reference TRBV7-2 and TRBJ2-4 provide the parts outside the CDR3, is GAGVSQSPSNKVTEKGKDVELRCDPISGHTALYWYRQSLGQGLEFLIYFQGNSAPDKSGLPSDRFSAERTGGSVSTLTIQRTQQEDSAVYLCASRWGLTGNIQYFGAGTRLSVL.